What follows is one T cell receptor (beta chain) and its context. The data were taken from a study of OX40 agonist ivuxolimab in advanced cancers. The wider study: It was ivuxolimab, an agonistic anti-OX40 (CD134) antibody, that patients were treated with.

The data were produced by immunoSEQ multiplex PCR, yet TCRdb's version contains in-frame clones alone and is incomplete. The sample lists 70,000 to 75,000 clones; 85% to 90% were seen once. The CDR3 runs to 16 residues. Losses at the gene ends were 2 bases for V and 8 bases for J; bases not matched to a gene: 11. Germline values: CDR1 MNHNS, CDR2 SASEGT. This chain uses TRBV6-1 with TRBJ1-4; 7 nucleotides agree with TRBD1. The material was CD4+ or CD8+ T cells sorted from blood, obtained in a trial of the OX40 agonist ivuxolimab. This sequence originates from an adult with an advanced solid tumor such as melanoma, head and neck, liver or kidney cancer. The CDR3 reads CASSEFLQGLGEKLFF. The DNA of the CDR3 is TGTGCCAGCAGTGAATTTCTACAGGGGTTAGGCGAAAAACTGTTTTTT.